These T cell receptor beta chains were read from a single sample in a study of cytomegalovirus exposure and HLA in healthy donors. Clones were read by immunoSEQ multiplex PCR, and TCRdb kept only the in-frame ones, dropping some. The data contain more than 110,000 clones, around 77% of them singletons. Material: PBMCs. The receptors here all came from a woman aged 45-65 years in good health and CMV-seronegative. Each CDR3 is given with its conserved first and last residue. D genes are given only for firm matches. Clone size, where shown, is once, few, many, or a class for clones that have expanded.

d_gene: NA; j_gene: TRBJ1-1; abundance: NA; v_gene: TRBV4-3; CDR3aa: CASSSPSRGPEAFF; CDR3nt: TGCGCCAGCAGCTCGCCTTCCAGGGGTCCTGAAGCTTTCTTT
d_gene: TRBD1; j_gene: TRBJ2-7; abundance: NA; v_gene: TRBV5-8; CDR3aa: CASSLAWGDRGTYEQYF; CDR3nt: TGTGCCAGCAGCTTGGCATGGGGGGACAGGGGAACCTACGAGCAGTACTTC
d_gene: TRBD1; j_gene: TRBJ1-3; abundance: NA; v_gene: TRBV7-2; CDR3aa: CASSPQTGAGNTIYF; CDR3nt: TGTGCCAGCAGCCCCCAGACAGGGGCTGGAAACACCATATATTTT
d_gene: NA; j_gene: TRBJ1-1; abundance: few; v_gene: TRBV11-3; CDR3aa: CASSSDRNTEAFF; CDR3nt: TGTGCCAGCAGCTCAGACAGGAACACTGAAGCTTTCTTT
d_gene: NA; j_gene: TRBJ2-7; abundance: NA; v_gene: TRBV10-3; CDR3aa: CAISEGGSYEQYF; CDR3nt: TGTGCCATCAGTGAAGGGGGCTCCTACGAGCAGTACTTC
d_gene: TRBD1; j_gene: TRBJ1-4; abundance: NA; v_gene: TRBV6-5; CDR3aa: CACQRSGTVNEKLFF; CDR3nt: TGTGCCTGCCAACGTTCAGGGACAGTGAATGAAAAACTGTTTTTT
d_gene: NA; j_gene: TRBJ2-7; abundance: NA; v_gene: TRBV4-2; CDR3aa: CASSQAYEDEQYF; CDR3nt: TGTGCCAGCAGCCAAGCGTACGAGGATGAGCAGTACTTC
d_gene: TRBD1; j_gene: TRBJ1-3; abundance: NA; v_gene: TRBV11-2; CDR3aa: CASSRTGVSGNTIYF; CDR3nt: TGTGCCAGCAGCCGGACAGGGGTCTCTGGAAACACCATATATTTT
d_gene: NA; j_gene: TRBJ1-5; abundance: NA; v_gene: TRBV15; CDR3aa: CATRTTGGERQPQHF; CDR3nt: TGTGCCACCAGAACAACCGGTGGGGAGAGGCAGCCCCAGCATTTT
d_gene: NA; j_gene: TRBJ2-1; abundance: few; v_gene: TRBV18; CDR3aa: CASSLSRSGSYNEQFF; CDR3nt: TGTGCCAGCTCACTGTCGAGGAGCGGCTCCTACAATGAGCAGTTCTTC
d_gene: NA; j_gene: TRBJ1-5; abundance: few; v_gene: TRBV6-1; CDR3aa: CAISDIPARQPQHF; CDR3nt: TGTGCCATCAGTGATATCCCCGCGCGGCAGCCCCAGCATTTT
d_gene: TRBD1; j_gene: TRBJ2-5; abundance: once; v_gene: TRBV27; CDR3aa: CASRLQGEETQYF; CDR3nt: TGTGCCAGCAGGCTCCAGGGGGAAGAGACCCAGTACTTC
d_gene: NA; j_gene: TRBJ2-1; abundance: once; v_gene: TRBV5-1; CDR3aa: CASSLRRGDLSSYNEQFF; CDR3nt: TGCGCCAGCAGCTTGCGACGCGGGGACTTGAGCTCCTACAATGAGCAGTTCTTC
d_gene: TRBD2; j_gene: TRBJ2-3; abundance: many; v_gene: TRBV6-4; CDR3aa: CASSSGVTSTDTQYF; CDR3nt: TGTGCCAGCAGTAGCGGGGTAACTAGCACAGATACGCAGTATTTT
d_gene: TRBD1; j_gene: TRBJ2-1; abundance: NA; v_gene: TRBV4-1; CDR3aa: CASSHRIPGDRVNNEQFF; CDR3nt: TGCGCCAGCAGCCACCGCATCCCGGGGGACAGGGTAAACAATGAGCAGTTCTTC
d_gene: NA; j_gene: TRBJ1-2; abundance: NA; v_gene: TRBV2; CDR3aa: CASGPADRIYYGYTF; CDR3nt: TGTGCCAGCGGCCCAGCGGATCGGATATACTATGGCTACACCTTC
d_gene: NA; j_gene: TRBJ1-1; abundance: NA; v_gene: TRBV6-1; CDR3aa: CASSDVRRGKAFF; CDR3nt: TGTGCCAGCAGTGACGTACGGAGGGGCAAAGCTTTCTTT
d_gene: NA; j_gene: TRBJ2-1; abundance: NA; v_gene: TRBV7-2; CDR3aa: CASSLRRPEEQFF; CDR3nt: TGTGCCAGCAGCTTACGGCGGCCCGAGGAGCAGTTCTTC
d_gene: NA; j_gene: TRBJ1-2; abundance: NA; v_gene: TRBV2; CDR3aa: CASTPGRGGYTF; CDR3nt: TGTGCCAGCACCCCCGGGAGGGGGGGCTACACCTTC
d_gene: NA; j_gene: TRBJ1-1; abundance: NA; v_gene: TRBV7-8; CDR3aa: CASSLRTGVNTEAFF; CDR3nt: TGTGCCAGCAGCTTAAGGACGGGGGTCAACACTGAAGCTTTCTTT
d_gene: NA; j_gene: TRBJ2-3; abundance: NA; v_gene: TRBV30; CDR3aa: CAWSSRSWTDTQYF; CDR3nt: TGTGCCTGGAGCTCCAGATCTTGGACAGATACGCAGTATTTT
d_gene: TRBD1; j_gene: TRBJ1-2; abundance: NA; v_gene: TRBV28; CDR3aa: CASSLYRGLDYGYTF; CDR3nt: TGTGCCAGCAGTTTATACAGGGGGCTTGACTATGGCTACACCTTC
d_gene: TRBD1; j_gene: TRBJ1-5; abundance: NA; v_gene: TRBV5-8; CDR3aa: CASSPGTDRNQPQHF; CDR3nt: TGTGCCAGCAGCCCGGGGACAGACCGCAATCAGCCCCAGCATTTT
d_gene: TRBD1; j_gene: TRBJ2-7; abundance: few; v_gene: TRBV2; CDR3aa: CASGDRGYTYEQYF; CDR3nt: TGTGCCAGCGGGGACAGAGGTTACACCTACGAGCAGTACTTC
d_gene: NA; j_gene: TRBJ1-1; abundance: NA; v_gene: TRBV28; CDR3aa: CASSLRGRGTEAFF; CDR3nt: TGTGCCAGCAGTTTAAGGGGTCGTGGCACTGAAGCTTTCTTT
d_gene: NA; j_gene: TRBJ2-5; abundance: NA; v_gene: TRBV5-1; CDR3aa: CASSVGGGYQETQYF; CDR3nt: TGCGCCAGCAGCGTGGGCGGGGGCTACCAAGAGACCCAGTACTTC
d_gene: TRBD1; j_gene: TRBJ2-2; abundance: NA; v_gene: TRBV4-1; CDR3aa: CASSQVGTGGGGELFF; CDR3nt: TGCGCCAGCAGCCAAGTCGGAACAGGGGGCGGCGGGGAGCTGTTTTTT
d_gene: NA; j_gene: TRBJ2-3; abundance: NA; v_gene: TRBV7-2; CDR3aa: CASSLGVRLDTQYF; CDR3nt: TGTGCCAGCAGCTTAGGAGTACGCTTAGATACGCAGTATTTT